The rows below give T cell receptor beta chains drawn from one sample of a study of T cell responses to AZD1222 COVID-19 vaccine. Profiled with immunoSEQ multiplex PCR; TCRdb holds only in-frame clones, not every one. The sample shows 150,000 to 200,000 clones, approximately 90% of them seen only once. The sample was peripheral blood, taken on day 0 of AZD1222 vaccination. Receptors originate from an adult in good health. Each CDR3 is given with its conserved first and last residue. A D gene is named only where the DNA matches it firmly. Clone size is shown for a subset of rows, as once, few, many or a class of expanded clone.

abundance: .; d_gene: TRBD1; v_gene: TRBV5-1; j_gene: TRBJ1-4; CDR3nt: TGCGCCAGCACGCTGGGACAGATGAATGAAAAACTGTTTTTT; CDR3aa: CASTLGQMNEKLFF
abundance: .; d_gene: .; v_gene: TRBV3-1/TRBV3-2; j_gene: TRBJ2-6; CDR3nt: TGTGCCAGCACCATTGGGCACCGAACTTCCTCTGGGGCCAACGTCCTGACTTTC; CDR3aa: CASTIGHRTSSGANVLTF
abundance: once; d_gene: TRBD1; v_gene: TRBV5-6; j_gene: TRBJ2-7; CDR3nt: TGTGCCAGCAGCTCGACAGGGATTTACGAGCAGTACTTC; CDR3aa: CASSSTGIYEQYF
abundance: few; d_gene: .; v_gene: TRBV2; j_gene: TRBJ1-6; CDR3nt: TGTGCCAGCATCCTCGCTGTTGGGGCACCCCTCCACTTT; CDR3aa: CASILAVGAPLHF
abundance: .; d_gene: .; v_gene: TRBV28; j_gene: TRBJ2-7; CDR3nt: TGTGCCAGCGGGAGGGGGGGTCAGACCTACGAGCAGTACTTC; CDR3aa: CASGRGGQTYEQYF
abundance: .; d_gene: .; v_gene: TRBV7-2; j_gene: TRBJ2-3; CDR3nt: TGTGCCAGCAGCTCGGCCCGTATCACTTCTAGCACAGATACGCAGTATTTT; CDR3aa: CASSSARITSSTDTQYF
abundance: .; d_gene: TRBD1; v_gene: TRBV5-1; j_gene: TRBJ2-5; CDR3nt: TGCGCCAGCAGCTTGGCGGGGACAGGGGGATCCCGGCAAGAGACCCAGTACTTC; CDR3aa: CASSLAGTGGSRQETQYF
abundance: .; d_gene: .; v_gene: TRBV25-1; j_gene: TRBJ1-6; CDR3nt: TGTGCCAGCGGCGCGTATAATTCACCCCTCCACTTT; CDR3aa: CASGAYNSPLHF
abundance: .; d_gene: .; v_gene: TRBV7-9; j_gene: TRBJ1-6; CDR3nt: TGTGCCAGCAGCTTAATTGATAATTCACCCCTCCACTTT; CDR3aa: CASSLIDNSPLHF
abundance: .; d_gene: .; v_gene: TRBV7-2; j_gene: TRBJ1-1; CDR3nt: TGTGCCAGCAGCTTAGCGTTCGTGGCAAACACTGAAGCTTTCTTT; CDR3aa: CASSLAFVANTEAFF
abundance: once; d_gene: .; v_gene: TRBV5-1; j_gene: TRBJ1-6; CDR3nt: TGCGCCAGCAGCTTGGCATTGGGGGCGCCGTCACCCCTCCACTTT; CDR3aa: CASSLALGAPSPLHF
abundance: .; d_gene: TRBD1; v_gene: TRBV6-5; j_gene: TRBJ1-5; CDR3nt: TGTGCCAGCAGTTGGGACAGGGGCCGCAATCAGCCCCAGCATTTT; CDR3aa: CASSWDRGRNQPQHF
abundance: .; d_gene: .; v_gene: TRBV18; j_gene: TRBJ2-3; CDR3nt: TGTGCCAGCTCACCACTTGGGGCTCCTGACACAGATACGCAGTATTTT; CDR3aa: CASSPLGAPDTDTQYF
abundance: .; d_gene: TRBD1; v_gene: TRBV27; j_gene: TRBJ2-7; CDR3nt: TGTGCCAGCAGTCATCGACAGGGACCGAGCCGGTACTTC; CDR3aa: CASSHRQGPSRYF
abundance: .; d_gene: .; v_gene: TRBV5-4; j_gene: TRBJ1-6; CDR3nt: TGTGCCAGCAGCCCGGGGGCCAGCTCCTATAATTCACCCCTCCACTTT; CDR3aa: CASSPGASSYNSPLHF
abundance: few; d_gene: .; v_gene: TRBV7-6; j_gene: TRBJ2-2; CDR3nt: TGTGCCAGCAGCTTAGGTGGGAACACCGGGGAGCTGTTTTTT; CDR3aa: CASSLGGNTGELFF
abundance: few; d_gene: .; v_gene: TRBV5-1; j_gene: TRBJ2-1; CDR3nt: TGCGCCAGCAGCTTGGGGACTACCGACAATGAGCAGTTCTTC; CDR3aa: CASSLGTTDNEQFF
abundance: .; d_gene: .; v_gene: TRBV7-2; j_gene: TRBJ1-4; CDR3nt: TGTGCCAGCAGCACGGTTCCTCCAAGGGGTACTGAAAAACTGTTTTTT; CDR3aa: CASSTVPPRGTEKLFF
abundance: .; d_gene: TRBD1; v_gene: TRBV27; j_gene: TRBJ1-1; CDR3nt: TGTGCCAGCAGCCTTACAGGGGTAAGGACTGAAGCTTTCTTT; CDR3aa: CASSLTGVRTEAFF
abundance: .; d_gene: .; v_gene: TRBV7-9; j_gene: TRBJ1-3; CDR3nt: TGTGCCAGCAGCTTAATACCCAGGCCTGCCTCTGGAAACACCATATATTTT; CDR3aa: CASSLIPRPASGNTIYF
abundance: .; d_gene: .; v_gene: TRBV6-1; j_gene: TRBJ1-4; CDR3nt: TGTGCCAGCGGTGAAGGGCGAGAAAAACTGTTTTTT; CDR3aa: CASGEGREKLFF
abundance: .; d_gene: TRBD2; v_gene: TRBV27; j_gene: TRBJ2-5; CDR3nt: TGTGCCAGCAGTTCCCAGGGTAGCGGGAGATTCCCAGAGACCCAGTACTTC; CDR3aa: CASSSQGSGRFPETQYF
abundance: few; d_gene: TRBD1; v_gene: TRBV10-3; j_gene: TRBJ2-7; CDR3nt: TGTGCCATGAAGGGGGCACAGGGGGACGAGCAGTACTTC; CDR3aa: CAMKGAQGDEQYF
abundance: .; d_gene: .; v_gene: TRBV7-8; j_gene: TRBJ1-5; CDR3nt: TGTGCCAGCAGCTTAGCCGGGGCCTTAACGAGGGCCAATCAGCCCCAGCATTTT; CDR3aa: CASSLAGALTRANQPQHF
abundance: .; d_gene: TRBD1; v_gene: TRBV27; j_gene: TRBJ1-2; CDR3nt: TGTGCCAGCAGTTTAGCAACAGGGGGCAGCTATGGCTACACCTTC; CDR3aa: CASSLATGGSYGYTF
abundance: .; d_gene: .; v_gene: TRBV4-2; j_gene: TRBJ1-1; CDR3nt: TGTGCCAGCAGCCAAGGGGTCGGGAACACTGAAGCTTTCTTT; CDR3aa: CASSQGVGNTEAFF
abundance: .; d_gene: .; v_gene: TRBV7-9; j_gene: TRBJ1-2; CDR3nt: TGTGCCAGCAGCTTAAACTGGGACTATGGCTACACCTTC; CDR3aa: CASSLNWDYGYTF
abundance: .; d_gene: TRBD2; v_gene: TRBV5-1; j_gene: TRBJ2-5; CDR3nt: TGCGCCAGCAGCTTTGGAAATAGCGGGGGGGAAGAGACCCAGTACTTC; CDR3aa: CASSFGNSGGEETQYF
abundance: .; d_gene: TRBD2; v_gene: TRBV3-1/TRBV3-2; j_gene: TRBJ2-5; CDR3nt: TGTGCCAGCAGCCAAGCGGGAGGGGTACTGGAGACCCAGTACTTC; CDR3aa: CASSQAGGVLETQYF
abundance: .; d_gene: TRBD2; v_gene: TRBV9; j_gene: TRBJ2-2; CDR3nt: TGTGCCAGCAGCGTAGCTAGGACTAGCGGCCCCGGGGAGCTGTTTTTT; CDR3aa: CASSVARTSGPGELFF
abundance: .; d_gene: TRBD1; v_gene: TRBV9; j_gene: TRBJ2-1; CDR3nt: TGTGCCAGCAGCAGGACAGGGCCTGAGCAGTTCTTC; CDR3aa: CASSRTGPEQFF
abundance: .; d_gene: TRBD1; v_gene: TRBV2; j_gene: TRBJ1-2; CDR3nt: TGTGCCAGAGGGACAGCCCGTAACTATGGCTACACCTTC; CDR3aa: CARGTARNYGYTF